These 12 T cell receptor beta chains originate from one sample sequenced in a study of beta chain features in type 1 diabetes. Study-wide findings and caveats: Among all four CD4+ subsets, Type 1 diabetes patients had TCRB CDR3s that were moderately but significantly shorter.

These receptors' antigens are unknown. Reverse transcribing all isolated RNA meant expressed TCRB transcripts were sequenced. Here immunoSEQ multiplex PCR was the method, and the copy in TCRdb shows in-frame clones only, minus some. The data hold 640,000 or so clones, with around an eighth observed a single time. The sample consisted of naive CD4+ T cells from blood. The source is a young man with type 1 diabetes.

This clone was detected a few times. The rearrangement uses TRBV28 and TRBJ2-1, with TRBD1 matching 12 bases. From germline, CDR1 is MDHEN and CDR2 SYDVKM. Unmatched junction bases numbered 13, after V lost 7 bases and J lost 9 bases. This CDR3 comprises 16 residues. The CDR3 is CASKSGDRGQQGEQFF. The DNA for the CDR3 is TGTGCCAGCAAATCCGGGGACAGGGGGCAACAGGGTGAGCAGTTCTTC.

The chain combines TRBV10-2 with TRBJ1-6; 9 bases match TRBD1. The V and J ends lost 7 bases and 9 bases, in that order; junction bases with no gene match: 10. CDR3 length: 15 amino acids. The germline CDR1 and CDR2 sequences are WSHSY and SAAADI. CDR3 DNA sequence: TGCGCCAGCACCGACGAGGGACAGGGTCTTTCACCCCTCCACTTT. Protein: CASTDEGQGLSPLHF.

V gene TRBV11-2 combines with J gene TRBJ1-1; no reliable D call. V lost 3 bases and J 0 bases, leaving 5 bases between the germline ends. The CDR3 is made up of 13 amino acids. Per the germline V gene, CDR1 is SGHAT and CDR2 is FQNNGV. The CDR3 is CASSLAMNTEAFF. The DNA of the CDR3 is TGTGCCAGCAGCTTGGCAATGAACACTGAAGCTTTCTTT.

This clone was observed a handful of times. J is TRBJ2-5 and V is TRBV5-1, with 12 bases lining up with TRBD1. Germline-derived CDR1 and CDR2 are SGHRS and YFSETQ. After removal of 5 bases from V and 1 base from J, the junction contained 9 bases not matched to a gene. The CDR3 extends over 17 amino acids. The CDR3 DNA sequence: TGCGCCAGCAGACCCGGGACAGGGGGCGATTTCCAAGAGACCCAGTACTTC. Protein product: CASRPGTGGDFQETQYF.

This clone was counted only a few times. V usage is TRBV6-5 and J usage is TRBJ2-4; tentative D call: TRBD2 (6 bases). The CDR3 extends over 16 amino acids. Germline V gene data show CDR1 as MNHEY and CDR2 as SVGAGI. The ends were cut back, 0 bases at V and 1 base at J, with 10 bases in the middle. DNA for the CDR3: TGTGCCAGCAGTTACTCCGCGGAGGGGGCCAAAAACATTCAGTACTTC. Protein sequence: CASSYSAEGAKNIQYF.

The chain couples TRBV18 to TRBJ2-1, with TRBD1 matching 7 bases. CDR3 length: 17 amino acids. Germline V gene lookup returns CDR1 KGHSH and CDR2 LQKENI. V was pared by 3 bases and J by 3 bases, with 11 bases of the junction left unmatched. CDR3 sequence (DNA): TGTGCCAGCTCACCCTTAAGACAGGGTGAACTCTACAATGAGCAGTTCTTC. The encoded protein is CASSPLRQGELYNEQFF. Full variable domain (missing parts from reference TRBV18 and TRBJ2-1): NAGVMQNPRHLVRRRGQEARLRCSPMKGHSHVYWYRQLPEEGLKFMVYLQKENIIDESGMPKERFSAEFPKEGPSILRIQQVVRGDSAAYFCASSPLRQGELYNEQFFGPGTRLTVL.

CDR3 sequence reads: CASNTRGHYYEQYF. The CDR3 bases are TGTGCCAGCAATACCAGAGGACACTACTACGAGCAGTACTTC. The rearrangement uses TRBV14 and TRBJ2-7, with D possibly being TRBD1 (5 bases). From germline, CDR1 is SGHDN and CDR2 FVKESK. Trimming took 7 bases from V and 3 from J, leaving 16 bases between them. The CDR3 sequence is 14 residues long.

V is TRBV5-1 and J is TRBJ1-2; no clear D. Germline CDR1 SGHRS, CDR2 YFSETQ. The V end was cut by 0 bases, the J end by 8 bases, with 17 bases between. The CDR3 loop spans 15 amino acids. The CDR3 sequence: CASSLVAGWDLGYTF. CDR3 sequence (DNA): TGCGCCAGCAGCTTGGTGGCAGGTTGGGATCTGGGCTACACCTTC.

This chain connects TRBV19 to TRBJ2-3; D is uncertain. Germline V gene data show CDR1 as LNHDA and CDR2 as SQIVND (reference sequence). V gave up 4 bases and J gave up 0 bases, with 11 bases separating them. CDR3 length: 15 amino acids. CDR3 nucleotide sequence: TGTGCCAGTAGTAGGGTACCAACTAGCACAGATACGCAGTATTTT. Its protein product is CASSRVPTSTDTQYF.

This clone was counted only a few times. V gene TRBV7-9 combines with J gene TRBJ2-7; D is possibly TRBD1 (6 bases). V gave up 5 bases and J gave up 6 bases, with 17 bases separating them. Germline values: CDR1 SEHNR, CDR2 FQNEAQ (reference sequence). The CDR3 spans 14 residues. CDR3 coding DNA: TGTGCCAGCAGCAAACAGGGAAATGTAGCCGAGCAGTACTTC. It specifies CASSKQGNVAEQYF.

A word on this clone: Other DNA sequences from this sample encode an identical CDR3 as well. The rearrangement links TRBV7-8 to TRBJ1-1; D is unclear. CDR1 SGHVS and CDR2 FQNEAQ come from the germline V gene. Trimming cost V 3 bases and J 5 bases, with 7 bases left between them. This CDR3 contains 12 residues. The CDR3 coding sequence is TGTGCCAGCAGCTTGTCGGGGACTGAAGCTTTCTTT. Amino acid sequence: CASSLSGTEAFF.

The chain has TRBV30 and TRBJ2-5; D is undetermined. The CDR3 contains 15 residues. Germline values: CDR1 GTSNPN, CDR2 SVGIG (reference sequence). V gave up 2 bases and J gave up 5 bases, with 18 bases separating them. CDR3 coding DNA: TGTGCCTGGAGTCTCCCGATATTAGGTACGGAGACCCAGTACTTC. Translating gives CAWSLPILGTETQYF. Full variable domain (rest looked up from reference TRBV30 and TRBJ2-5): SQTIHQWPATLVQPVGSPLSLECTVEGTSNPNLYWYRQAAGRGLQLLFYSVGIGQISSEVPQNLSASRPQDRQFILSSKKLLLSDSGFYLCAWSLPILGTETQYFGPGTRLLVL.